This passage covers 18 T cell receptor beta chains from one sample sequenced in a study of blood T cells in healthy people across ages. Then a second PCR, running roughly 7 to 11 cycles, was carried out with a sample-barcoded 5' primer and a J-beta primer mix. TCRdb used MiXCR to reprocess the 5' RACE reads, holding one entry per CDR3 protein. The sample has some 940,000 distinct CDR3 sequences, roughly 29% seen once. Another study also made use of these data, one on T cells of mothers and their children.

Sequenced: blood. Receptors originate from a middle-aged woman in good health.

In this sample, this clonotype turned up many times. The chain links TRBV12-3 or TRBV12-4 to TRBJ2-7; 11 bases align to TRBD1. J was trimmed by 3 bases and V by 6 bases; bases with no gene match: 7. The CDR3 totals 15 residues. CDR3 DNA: TGTGCCAGCAGCCAGCTAGGGACAGGGGGCTACGAGCAGTACTTC. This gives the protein CASSQLGTGGYEQYF.

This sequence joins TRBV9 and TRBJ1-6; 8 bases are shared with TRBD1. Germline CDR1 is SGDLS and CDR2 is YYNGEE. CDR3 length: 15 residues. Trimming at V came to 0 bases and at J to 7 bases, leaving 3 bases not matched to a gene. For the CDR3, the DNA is TGTGCCAGCAGCGTAGAATGGACAGGGAATTCACCCCTCCACTTT. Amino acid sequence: CASSVEWTGNSPLHF.

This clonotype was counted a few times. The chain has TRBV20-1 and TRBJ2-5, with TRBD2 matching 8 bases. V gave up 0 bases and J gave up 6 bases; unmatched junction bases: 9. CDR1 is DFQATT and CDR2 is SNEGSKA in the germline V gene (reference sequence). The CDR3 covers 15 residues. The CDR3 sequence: CSARDPAGEFKTQYF. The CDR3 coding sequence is TGCAGTGCTAGAGATCCAGCGGGGGAATTTAAGACCCAGTACTTC.

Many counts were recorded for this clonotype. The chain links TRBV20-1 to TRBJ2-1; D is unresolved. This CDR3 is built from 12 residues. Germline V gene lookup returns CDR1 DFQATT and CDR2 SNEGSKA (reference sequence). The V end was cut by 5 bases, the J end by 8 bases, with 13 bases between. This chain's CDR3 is CSALSGRYEQFF. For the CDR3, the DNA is TGCAGTGCTCTCTCTGGACGGTATGAGCAGTTCTTC.

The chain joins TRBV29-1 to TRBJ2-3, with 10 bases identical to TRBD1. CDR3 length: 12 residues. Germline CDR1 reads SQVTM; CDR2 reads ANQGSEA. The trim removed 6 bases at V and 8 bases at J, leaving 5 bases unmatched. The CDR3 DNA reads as TGCAGCGTCGACAGGGGGCCAGGTACGCAGTATTTT. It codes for CSVDRGPGTQYF.

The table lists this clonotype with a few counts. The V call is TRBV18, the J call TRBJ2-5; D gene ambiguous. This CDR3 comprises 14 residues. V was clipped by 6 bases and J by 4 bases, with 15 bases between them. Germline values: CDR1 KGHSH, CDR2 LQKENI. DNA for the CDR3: TGTGCCAGCTCGCCGGCGACGAGAGGAGAGACCCAGTACTTC. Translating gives CASSPATRGETQYF. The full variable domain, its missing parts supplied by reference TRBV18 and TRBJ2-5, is NAGVMQNPRHLVRRRGQEARLRCSPMKGHSHVYWYRQLPEEGLKFMVYLQKENIIDESGMPKERFSAEFPKEGPSILRIQQVVRGDSAAYFCASSPATRGETQYFGPGTRLLVL.

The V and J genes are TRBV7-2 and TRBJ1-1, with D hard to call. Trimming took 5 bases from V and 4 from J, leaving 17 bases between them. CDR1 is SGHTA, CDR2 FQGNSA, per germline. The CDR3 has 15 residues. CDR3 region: CASSRMVQGSTEAFF. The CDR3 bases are TGTGCCAGCAGCCGGATGGTGCAAGGGAGCACTGAAGCTTTCTTT.

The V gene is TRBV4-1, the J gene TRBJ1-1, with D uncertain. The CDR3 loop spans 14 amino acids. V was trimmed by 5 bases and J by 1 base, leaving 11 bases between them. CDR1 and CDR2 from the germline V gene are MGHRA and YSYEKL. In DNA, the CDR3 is TGCGCCAGCAGCTGGCAATTGAGGAACACTGAAGCTTTCTTT. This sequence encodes CASSWQLRNTEAFF.

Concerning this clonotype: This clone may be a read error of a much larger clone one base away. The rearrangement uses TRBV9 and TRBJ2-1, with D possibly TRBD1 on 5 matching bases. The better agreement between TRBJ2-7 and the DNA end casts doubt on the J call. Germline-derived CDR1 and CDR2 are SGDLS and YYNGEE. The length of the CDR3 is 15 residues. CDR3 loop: CASSVGQGTYNEQYF. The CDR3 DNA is TGTGCCAGCAGCGTGGGCCAGGGTACCTACAATGAGCAGTACTTC.

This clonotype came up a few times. CDR3 DNA sequence: TGTGCCAGCAGCAATGACGAGGGGGCTTGGGGCTACACCTTC. Encoded protein: CASSNDEGAWGYTF. V usage is TRBV7-9 and J usage is TRBJ1-2, with TRBD1 matching 7 bases. Per germline, CDR1 SEHNR and CDR2 FQNEAQ (reference sequence). The CDR3 sequence is 14 residues long. J gave up 8 bases and V 5 bases, and 11 bases lay outside the gene matches.

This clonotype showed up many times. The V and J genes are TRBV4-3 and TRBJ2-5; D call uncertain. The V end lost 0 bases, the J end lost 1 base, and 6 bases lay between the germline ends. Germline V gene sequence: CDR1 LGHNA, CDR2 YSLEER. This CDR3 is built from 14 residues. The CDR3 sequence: CASSQEGIQETQYF. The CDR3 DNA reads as TGCGCCAGCAGCCAAGAGGGAATCCAAGAGACCCAGTACTTC.

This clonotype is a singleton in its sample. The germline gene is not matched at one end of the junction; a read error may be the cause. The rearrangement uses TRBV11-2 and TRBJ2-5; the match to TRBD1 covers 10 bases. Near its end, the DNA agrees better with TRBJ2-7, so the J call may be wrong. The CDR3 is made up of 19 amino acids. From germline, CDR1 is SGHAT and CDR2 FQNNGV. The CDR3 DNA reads TGTACCAGCAGTTGGTCGGGGACAGGGGTCGGACTAATACGGTACGAGCAGTACTTC. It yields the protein CTSSWSGTGVGLIRYEQYF.

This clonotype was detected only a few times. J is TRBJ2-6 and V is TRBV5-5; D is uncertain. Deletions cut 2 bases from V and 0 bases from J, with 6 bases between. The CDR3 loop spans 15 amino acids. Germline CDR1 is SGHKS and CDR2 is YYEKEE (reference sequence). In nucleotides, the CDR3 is TGTGCCAGCAGCTTTTCGGTCTCTGGGGCCAACGTCCTGACTTTC. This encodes CASSFSVSGANVLTF. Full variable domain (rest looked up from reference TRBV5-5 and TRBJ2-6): DAGVTQSPTHLIKTRGQQVTLRCSPISGHKSVSWYQQVLGQGPQFIFQYYEKEERGRGNFPDRFSARQFPNYSSELNVNALLLGDSALYLCASSFSVSGANVLTFGAGSRLTVL.

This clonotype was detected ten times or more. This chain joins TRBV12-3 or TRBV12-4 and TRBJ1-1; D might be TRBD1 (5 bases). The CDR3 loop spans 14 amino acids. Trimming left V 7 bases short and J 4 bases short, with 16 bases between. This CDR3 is CASTKLGAGTEAFF. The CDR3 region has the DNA TGTGCCAGCACCAAACTAGGGGCTGGCACTGAAGCTTTCTTT.

CDR3 DNA sequence: TGCAGTGCTAGAAACCCCTACAATGAGCAGTTCTTC. It encodes CSARNPYNEQFF. The chain combines TRBV20-1 with TRBJ2-1; no reliable D call. This CDR3 region has 12 residues. The germline V gene encodes CDR1 DFQATT and CDR2 SNEGSKA (reference sequence). V was cut by 2 bases and J by 2 bases, with 4 bases left in between.

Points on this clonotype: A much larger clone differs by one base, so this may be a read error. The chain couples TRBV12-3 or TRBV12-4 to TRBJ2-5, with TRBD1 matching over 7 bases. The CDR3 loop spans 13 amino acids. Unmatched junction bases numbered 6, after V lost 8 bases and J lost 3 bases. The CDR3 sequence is CASWDSGEETQYF. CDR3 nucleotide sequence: TGTGCCAGCTGGGACAGTGGGGAAGAGACCCAGTACTTC.

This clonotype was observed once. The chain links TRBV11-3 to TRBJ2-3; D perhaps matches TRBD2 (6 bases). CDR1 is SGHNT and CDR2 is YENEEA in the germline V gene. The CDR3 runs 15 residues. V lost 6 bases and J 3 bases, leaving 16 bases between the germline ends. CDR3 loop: CASSSGVGRTDTQYF. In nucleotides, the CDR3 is TGTGCCAGCAGTTCGGGGGTTGGGAGAACAGATACGCAGTATTTT.

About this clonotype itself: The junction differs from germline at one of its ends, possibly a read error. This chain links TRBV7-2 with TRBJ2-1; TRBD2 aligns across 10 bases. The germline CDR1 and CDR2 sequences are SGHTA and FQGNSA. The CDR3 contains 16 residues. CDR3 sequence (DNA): TGTGCCGGCAGAAACGCCGGGACTAGCGTCTACAATAAGCAGTTCTTC. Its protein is CAGRNAGTSVYNKQFF.